These 26 T cell receptor beta chains were sequenced from one sample in a study of T cells after yellow fever vaccination. TCRdb itself ran the 5' RACE reads through MiXCR, one entry per CDR3 protein. The data contain roughly 300,000 distinct CDR3 sequences, around 6.8% of them seen just once; the ten biggest clones take up about 18%. Sample: PBMCs, taken about 49 days after the first yellow fever vaccination. The receptors derive from a man aged 18 to 29 who received the YFV17D yellow fever vaccine.

The V call is TRBV29-1, the J call TRBJ2-5; D possibly matches TRBD1 or TRBD2 (6 bases each). The V gene lost 4 bases and the J gene lost 4 bases, with 10 bases spanning the gap. The CDR3 runs 12 residues. Germline V gives CDR1 SQVTM, CDR2 ANQGSEA. This CDR3 is CSVAQGGETQYF. The CDR3 DNA is TGCAGCGTTGCACAGGGAGGAGAGACCCAGTACTTC. Together with reference TRBV29-1 and TRBJ2-5, the CDR3 gives the full variable domain: SAVISQKPSRDICQRGTSLTIQCQVDSQVTMMFWYRQQPGQSLTLIATANQGSEATYESGFVIDKFPISRPNLTFSTLTVSNMSPEDSSIYLCSVAQGGETQYFGPGTRLLVL.

The chain recombines TRBV6-2 or TRBV6-3 with TRBJ2-7; D not certain. Trimming removed 7 bases at V and 2 bases at J, with 6 bases between. The CDR3 totals 11 residues. Looked up from germline, CDR1 is MNHEY and CDR2 is SVGEGT. The CDR3 DNA is TGTGCCAGCACAGGTCCCTACGAGCAGTACTTC. Its translation is CASTGPYEQYF.

This clonotype turned up a few times. The chain links TRBV20-1 to TRBJ1-1; D gene unclear. The V end was cut by 1 base, the J end by 7 bases, with 7 bases between. The germline V gene encodes CDR1 DFQATT and CDR2 SNEGSKA (reference sequence). This CDR3 spans 11 amino acids. The CDR3 protein is CSARVGFEAFF. DNA for the CDR3: TGCAGTGCTAGAGTGGGCTTTGAAGCTTTCTTT.

This clonotype has only a few counts. The chain links TRBV7-9 to TRBJ2-5; TRBD2 is a possible D gene (5 bases). The V and J ends lost 5 bases and 8 bases respectively, with 9 bases between them. Germline V lookup: CDR1 SEHNR, CDR2 FQNEAQ (reference sequence). The CDR3 is 11 residues long. The CDR3 sequence is CASSNGGTQYF. The CDR3 DNA reads as TGTGCCAGCAGCAACGGAGGCACCCAGTACTTC.

The genes are TRBV6-1 and TRBJ1-4, with TRBD1 matching 8 bases. Germline V gene lookup returns CDR1 MNHNS and CDR2 SASEGT. This CDR3 comprises 13 residues. After removal of 3 bases from V and 6 bases from J, the junction contained 0 bases not matched to a gene. Written as DNA, the CDR3 is TGTGCCAGCAGTGAGACAGGGGATGAAAAACTGTTTTTT. It codes for CASSETGDEKLFF.

This clonotype was found a few times. This chain uses TRBV10-3 with TRBJ2-5; tentative D call: TRBD2 (6 bases). Trimming cost V 6 bases and J 2 bases, with 13 bases left between them. Looked up from germline, CDR1 is ENHRY and CDR2 is SYGVKD. This CDR3 spans 14 amino acids. CDR3 in amino acids: CAIRRLASQETQYF. Here the CDR3 DNA reads TGTGCCATCAGACGTCTAGCGAGTCAAGAGACCCAGTACTTC.

The rearrangement links TRBV7-9 to TRBJ1-3; D is uncertain. This CDR3 contains 16 residues. The germline V gene has CDR1 SEHNR and CDR2 FQNEAQ (reference sequence). V lost 0 bases to trimming and J lost 0 bases, with 9 bases between them. CDR3 bases: TGTGCCAGCAGCTTAGCTTCACGCAGCTCTGGAAACACCATATATTTT. Amino acids: CASSLASRSSGNTIYF.

This rearrangement joins TRBV27 to TRBJ2-3, with D tentatively TRBD2 (6 bases). The CDR3 is made up of 14 amino acids. The V end was cut by 3 bases, the J end by 2 bases, with 9 bases between. In germline, CDR1 is MNHEY, CDR2 SMNVEV (reference sequence). CDR3: CASSFRDSTDTQYF. The CDR3 DNA reads as TGTGCCAGCAGTTTCCGGGACTCCACAGATACGCAGTATTTT.

This clonotype was counted only a few times. This rearrangement joins TRBV27 to TRBJ2-7; 7 bases map to TRBD1. Germline V gene sequence: CDR1 MNHEY, CDR2 SMNVEV (reference sequence). This CDR3 region has 14 residues. V was pared by 5 bases and J by 2 bases, with 6 bases of the junction left unmatched. CDR3 sequence reads: CASSTLTGPYEQYV. In nucleotides, the CDR3 is TGTGCCAGCAGTACCCTGACAGGGCCCTACGAGCAGTACGTC.

This clonotype has a handful of counts. This chain uses TRBV15 with TRBJ2-1; 12 nucleotides agree with TRBD2. The CDR3 is 20 amino acids. V dropped 1 base and J dropped 0; count of bases not matched to a gene: 10. CDR1 LNHNV and CDR2 YYDKDF come from the germline V gene (reference sequence). This CDR3 is CATSRVLAGGIRFSYNEQFF. In DNA form, the CDR3 reads TGTGCCACCAGCAGAGTTCTAGCGGGGGGGATTCGGTTCTCCTACAATGAGCAGTTCTTC.

This clonotype was seen a handful of times. The chain carries TRBV20-1 and TRBJ2-1; 7 nucleotides line up with TRBD1. The CDR3 runs 15 residues. V lost 6 bases, J lost 5 bases, and 13 bases stayed unmatched. CDR1 is DFQATT and CDR2 is SNEGSKA in the germline V gene (reference sequence). The DNA for the CDR3 is TGCAGTGCGATACAGGGGCGCTGGTGGGACAATGAGCAGTTCTTC. Protein: CSAIQGRWWDNEQFF.

Remarks on this clonotype: This sequence may be a read error, since a much larger clone differs from it by one base. The chain recombines TRBV3-1 with TRBJ2-2; a possible D gene is TRBD1 (6 bases). The CDR3 covers 15 residues. Germline values: CDR1 LGHDT, CDR2 YNNKEL (reference sequence). CDR3 residues: CATSQVRGSTGELFF. For the CDR3, the DNA is TGTGCCACCAGCCAAGTAAGGGGGAGCACCGGGGAGCTGTTTTTT. Looking up the rest from reference TRBV3-1 and TRBJ2-2 gives the full variable domain: DTAVSQTPKYLVTQMGNDKSIKCEQNLGHDTMYWYKQDSKKFLKIMFSYNNKELIINETVPNRFSPKSPDKAHLNLHINSLELGDSAVYFCATSQVRGSTGELFFGEGSRLTVL.

There are a few counts of this clonotype. This chain uses TRBV11-1 with TRBJ2-6; no firm D call. There are 18 residues in the CDR3. Per germline, CDR1 SGHAT and CDR2 FQDESV (reference sequence). The V end lost 11 bases, the J end lost 0 bases, and 23 bases lay between the germline ends. The CDR3 coding sequence is TGTGCCTCTCTAGGCTACATGGGATTTACCTCTGGGGCCAACGTCCTGACTTTC. Its protein is CASLGYMGFTSGANVLTF.

This clonotype turned up a few times. This rearrangement joins TRBV29-1 to TRBJ1-1; a possible D gene is TRBD1 (5 bases). Germline CDR1 reads SQVTM; CDR2 reads ANQGSEA. V was trimmed by 4 bases and J by 4 bases, leaving 16 bases between them. The CDR3 sequence is 14 residues long. CDR3 protein: CSVVVREWVTEAFF. The CDR3 DNA reads TGCAGCGTTGTGGTCAGGGAATGGGTCACTGAAGCTTTCTTT.

This sequence joins TRBV10-3 and TRBJ1-2, with TRBD1 identical over 7 bases. This CDR3 has 15 residues. V shed 0 bases and J 3 bases; nucleotides not matched to a gene: 4. Germline CDR1 is ENHRY and CDR2 is SYGVKD. Written as DNA, the CDR3 is TGTGCCATCAGTGAGTCCAGTACAGGGGACTATGGCTACACCTTC. This codes for CAISESSTGDYGYTF.

This chain connects TRBV5-1 to TRBJ2-7; TRBD2 matches at 10 bases. The V gene's germline CDR1 is SGHRS and CDR2 YFSETQ. The CDR3 runs 15 residues. V lost 4 bases and J lost 1; bases outside the gene matches: 5. The CDR3 DNA follows: TGCGCCAGCAGCAGGAGTAGCGGGGGGTCCTACGAGCAGTACGTC. Protein: CASSRSSGGSYEQYV.

With respect to this clonotype: One end of the junction varies from germline; a read error may be responsible. This chain connects TRBV20-1 to TRBJ2-2; weak D call: TRBD2 (5 bases). The CDR3 loop spans 12 amino acids. Germline V CDR1 and CDR2: DFQATT, SNEGSKA (reference sequence). CDR3 nucleotides: TGCTGTGCTAGCATAGGCACCGTGGAGCTGTTTTTT. Protein: CCASIGTVELFF.

This chain uses TRBV19 with TRBJ2-7, with TRBD1 matching over 8 bases. Germline V lookup: CDR1 LNHDA, CDR2 SQIVND (reference sequence). Trimming took 5 bases from V and 3 from J; bases not matched to a gene: 9. The CDR3 sequence is 15 residues long. CDR3 bases: TGTGCCAGTAGTTACTCCACAGGGGGAATCTACGAGCAGTACTTC. This encodes CASSYSTGGIYEQYF.

This clonotype has only a few counts. This sequence joins TRBV11-2 and TRBJ2-4; D might be TRBD1 (7 bases). Trimming left V 3 bases short and J 2 bases short, with 20 bases between. This CDR3 comprises 18 residues. Per the germline V gene, CDR1 is SGHAT and CDR2 is FQNNGV. This CDR3 is CASSLGGYRGRTKNIQYF. The CDR3 coding sequence is TGTGCCAGCAGCTTGGGGGGATACAGGGGTCGAACCAAAAACATTCAGTACTTC. Full variable domain (remainder filled in from reference TRBV11-2 and TRBJ2-4): EAGVAQSPRYKIIEKRQSVAFWCNPISGHATLYWYQQILGQGPKLLIQFQNNGVVDDSQLPKDRFSAERLKGVDSTLKIQPAKLEDSAVYLCASSLGGYRGRTKNIQYFGAGTRLSVL.

In regard to this clonotype: Since the CDR3 does not end with the conserved phenylalanine or tryptophan, this likely comes from a read error. This rearrangement joins TRBV7-2 to TRBJ1-3; 7 positions agree with TRBD1. Trimming at V came to 1 base and at J to 3 bases, leaving 3 bases not matched to a gene. CDR3 size: 15 residues. The germline V gene encodes CDR1 SGHTA and CDR2 FQGNSA. CDR3 loop: CASSLGDRDGNTIYS. The CDR3 DNA follows: TGTGCCAGCAGCTTAGGCGACAGGGATGGAAACACCATATATTCT.

The chain couples TRBV4-2 to TRBJ1-2; D may be TRBD1 (5 bases). V shed 1 base and J shed 2 bases, with 11 bases lying between them. The germline gives CDR1 LGHNA, CDR2 YNFKEQ. This CDR3 is 15 amino acids long. CDR3 sequence: CASSQATPGNYGYTF. The CDR3 DNA reads TGTGCCAGCAGCCAAGCAACGCCAGGGAACTATGGCTACACCTTC.

This chain joins TRBV5-1 and TRBJ2-7; the D gene is possibly TRBD1 (5 bases). The CDR3 is 12 amino acids. The germline V and J ends were trimmed by 5 bases and 7 bases, with 13 bases remaining between them. Germline values: CDR1 SGHRS, CDR2 YFSETQ. The DNA for the CDR3 is TGCGCCAGCAGAGATGGGGCGTGGGAGCAGTACTTC. This sequence encodes CASRDGAWEQYF.

The V and J genes are TRBV27 and TRBJ2-1, with 9 bases identical to TRBD1. The CDR3 contains 15 residues. Germline V gene sequence: CDR1 MNHEY, CDR2 SMNVEV (reference sequence). J lost 10 bases, V lost 2 bases, and 9 bases had no gene match. For the CDR3, the DNA is TGTGCCAGCAGTTTACGGGGACAGGGCTCGCGGGAGCAGTTCTTC. This gives the protein CASSLRGQGSREQFF.

This clonotype showed up just a few times. J is TRBJ2-5 and V is TRBV20-1, with TRBD2 identical over 9 bases. The CDR3 extends over 12 amino acids. The germline V gene has CDR1 DFQATT and CDR2 SNEGSKA (reference sequence). Losses at the gene ends were 6 bases for V and 4 bases for J; bases not matched to a gene: 3. This CDR3 is CSAMRGGETQYF. DNA for the CDR3: TGCAGTGCCATGCGGGGGGGAGAGACCCAGTACTTC.

This clonotype was observed a few times. This CDR3 reads CATSLRTDGQPQHF. The CDR3 DNA is TGTGCCACTTCCCTAAGGACAGATGGACAGCCCCAGCATTTT. The chain couples TRBV10-3 to TRBJ1-5, with D possibly being TRBD1 (6 bases). Germline CDR1 and CDR2: ENHRY and SYGVKD. V was cut by 10 bases and J by 7 bases, with 20 bases left in between. CDR3 length equals 14 residues.

The V call is TRBV5-6, the J call TRBJ2-3; D is undetermined. This CDR3 is 13 amino acids long. Trimming cost V 4 bases and J 8 bases, with 14 bases left between them. Germline V gene data show CDR1 as SGHDT and CDR2 as YYEEEE. Here the CDR3 DNA reads TGTGCCAGCAGCCCCCTTGAGGAGTTTACGCAGTATTTT. Protein: CASSPLEEFTQYF.